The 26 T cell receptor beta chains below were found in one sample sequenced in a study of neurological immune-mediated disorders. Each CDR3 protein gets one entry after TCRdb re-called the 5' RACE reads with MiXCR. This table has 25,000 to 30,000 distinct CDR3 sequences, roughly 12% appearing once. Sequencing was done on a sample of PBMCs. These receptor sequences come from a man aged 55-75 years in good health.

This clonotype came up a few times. The CDR3 bases are TGTGCCAGCAGTTACTCGTCGGGCGCGTCGGTCGATTGGGAGCTGTTTTTT. It codes for CASSYSSGASVDWELFF. This chain connects TRBV6-2 or TRBV6-3 to TRBJ2-2; D gene unclear. V was cut by 0 bases and J by 9 bases, with 20 bases left in between. The CDR3 has 17 residues. The germline gives CDR1 MNHEY, CDR2 SVGEGT.

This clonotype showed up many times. The CDR3 DNA is TGTGCCAGCAGTTGGACAGGGACGGCGAACACTGAAGCTTTCTTT. Protein product: CASSWTGTANTEAFF. The chain uses TRBV6-2 or TRBV6-3 and TRBJ1-1; 8 positions match TRBD1. Germline-derived CDR1 and CDR2 are MNHEY and SVGEGT. The CDR3 spans 15 residues. V trimming: 4 bases; J trimming: 1 base; junction bases outside the gene matches: 5.

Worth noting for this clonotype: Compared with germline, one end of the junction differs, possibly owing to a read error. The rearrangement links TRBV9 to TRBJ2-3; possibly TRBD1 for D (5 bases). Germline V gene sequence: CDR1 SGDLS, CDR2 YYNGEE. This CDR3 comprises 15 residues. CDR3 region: CACSVDGQGADTQYF. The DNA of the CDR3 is TGTGCCTGCAGCGTAGATGGGCAGGGCGCAGATACGCAGTATTTT.

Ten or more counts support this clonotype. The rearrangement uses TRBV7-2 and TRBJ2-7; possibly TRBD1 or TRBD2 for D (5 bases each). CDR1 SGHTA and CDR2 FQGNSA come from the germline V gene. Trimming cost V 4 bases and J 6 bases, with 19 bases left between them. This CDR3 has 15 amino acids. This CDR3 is CASSSTAGTFVEQYF. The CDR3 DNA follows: TGTGCCAGCAGCTCTACCGCCGGGACGTTCGTCGAGCAGTACTTC.

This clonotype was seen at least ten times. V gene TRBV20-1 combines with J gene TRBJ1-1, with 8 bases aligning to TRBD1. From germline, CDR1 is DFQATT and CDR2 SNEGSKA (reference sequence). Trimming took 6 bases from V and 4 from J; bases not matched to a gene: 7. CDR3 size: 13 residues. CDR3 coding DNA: TGCAGTGCCAAACATACAGGGGGCACTGAAGCTTTCTTT. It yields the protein CSAKHTGGTEAFF.

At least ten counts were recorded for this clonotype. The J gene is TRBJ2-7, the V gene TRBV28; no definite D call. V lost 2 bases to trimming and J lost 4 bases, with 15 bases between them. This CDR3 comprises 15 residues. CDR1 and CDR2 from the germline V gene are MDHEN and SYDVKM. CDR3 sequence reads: CASSLRTPPSYEQYF. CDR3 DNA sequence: TGTGCCAGCAGTTTACGGACCCCCCCTTCTTACGAGCAGTACTTC.

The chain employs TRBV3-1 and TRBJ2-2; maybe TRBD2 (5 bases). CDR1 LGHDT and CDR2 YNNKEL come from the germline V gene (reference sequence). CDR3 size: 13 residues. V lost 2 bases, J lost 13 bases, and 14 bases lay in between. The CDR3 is CASSQPRGWMLFF. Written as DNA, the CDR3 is TGTGCCAGCAGCCAACCCCGAGGGTGGATGCTGTTTTTT.

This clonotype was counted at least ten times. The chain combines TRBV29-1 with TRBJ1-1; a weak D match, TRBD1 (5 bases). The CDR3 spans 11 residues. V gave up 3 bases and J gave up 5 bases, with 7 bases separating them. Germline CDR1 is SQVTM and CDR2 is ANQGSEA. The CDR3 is CSVDRGTEAFF. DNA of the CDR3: TGCAGCGTTGATAGGGGAACTGAAGCTTTCTTT.

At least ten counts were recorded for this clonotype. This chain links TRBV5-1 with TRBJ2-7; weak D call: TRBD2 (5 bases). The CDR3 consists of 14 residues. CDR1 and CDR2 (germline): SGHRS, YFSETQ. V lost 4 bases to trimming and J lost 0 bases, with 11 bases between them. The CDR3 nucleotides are TGCGCCAGCAGCCGGGAAAGCGCCTCCTACGAGCAGTACTTC. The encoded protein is CASSRESASYEQYF.

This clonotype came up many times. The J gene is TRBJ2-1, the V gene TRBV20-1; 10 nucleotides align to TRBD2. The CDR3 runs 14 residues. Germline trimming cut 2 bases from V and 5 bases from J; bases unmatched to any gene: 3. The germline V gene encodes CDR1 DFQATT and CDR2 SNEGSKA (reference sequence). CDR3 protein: CSARKREGHNEQFF. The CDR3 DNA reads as TGCAGTGCTAGAAAGCGGGAGGGCCACAATGAGCAGTTCTTC.

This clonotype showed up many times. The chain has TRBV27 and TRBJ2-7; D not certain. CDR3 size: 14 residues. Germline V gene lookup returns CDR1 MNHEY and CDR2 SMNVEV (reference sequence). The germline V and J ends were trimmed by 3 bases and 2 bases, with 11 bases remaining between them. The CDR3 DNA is TGTGCCAGCAGTTTTCTGGGGAAGACCTACGAGCAGTACTTC. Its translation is CASSFLGKTYEQYF.

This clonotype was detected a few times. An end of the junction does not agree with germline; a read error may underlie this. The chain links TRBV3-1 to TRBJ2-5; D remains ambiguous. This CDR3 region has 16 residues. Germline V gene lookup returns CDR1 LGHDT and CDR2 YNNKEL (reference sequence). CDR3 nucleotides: TGTACCAGCAGCCAAAATCTGGCCGAGTACCAAGAGACCCAGTACTTC. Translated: CTSSQNLAEYQETQYF.

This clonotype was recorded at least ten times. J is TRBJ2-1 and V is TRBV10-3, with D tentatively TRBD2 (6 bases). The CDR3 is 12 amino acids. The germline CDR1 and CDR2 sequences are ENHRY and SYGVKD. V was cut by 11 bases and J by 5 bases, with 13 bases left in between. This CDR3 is CAHAGGNNEQFF. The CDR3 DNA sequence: TGTGCCCACGCCGGGGGAAACAATGAGCAGTTCTTC.

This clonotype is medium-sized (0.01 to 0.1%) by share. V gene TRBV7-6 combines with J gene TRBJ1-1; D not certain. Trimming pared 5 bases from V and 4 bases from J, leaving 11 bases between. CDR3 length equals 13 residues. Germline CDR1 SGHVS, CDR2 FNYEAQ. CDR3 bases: TGTGCCAGCAGCACGGGAGGGTTCACTGAAGCTTTCTTT. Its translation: CASSTGGFTEAFF.

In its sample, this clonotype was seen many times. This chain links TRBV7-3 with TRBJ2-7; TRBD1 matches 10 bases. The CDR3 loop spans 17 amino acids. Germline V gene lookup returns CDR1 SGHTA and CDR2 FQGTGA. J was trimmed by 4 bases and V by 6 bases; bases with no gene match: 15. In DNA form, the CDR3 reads TGTGCCAGCAGTTTTGGTCCCAGGGGGACAGGGGCTTACGAGCAGTACTTC. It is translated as CASSFGPRGTGAYEQYF.

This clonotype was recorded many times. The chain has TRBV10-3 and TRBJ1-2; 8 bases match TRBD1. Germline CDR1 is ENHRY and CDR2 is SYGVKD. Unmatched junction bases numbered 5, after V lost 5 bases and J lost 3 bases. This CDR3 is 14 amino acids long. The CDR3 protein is CAISLTGVDYGYTF. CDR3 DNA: TGTGCCATCAGTTTGACAGGGGTGGACTATGGCTACACCTTC.

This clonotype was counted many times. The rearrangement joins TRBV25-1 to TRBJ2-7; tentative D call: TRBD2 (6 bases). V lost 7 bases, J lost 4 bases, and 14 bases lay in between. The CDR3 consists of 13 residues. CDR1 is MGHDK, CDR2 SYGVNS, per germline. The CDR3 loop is CASTVGGSYEQYF. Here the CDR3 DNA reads TGTGCCAGCACGGTGGGGGGTTCGTACGAGCAGTACTTC.

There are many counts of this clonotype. This CDR3 is CSARGVREGYNEQFF. In nucleotides, the CDR3 is TGCAGTGCTAGAGGGGTGCGGGAGGGTTACAATGAGCAGTTCTTC. The chain joins TRBV20-1 to TRBJ2-1; 9 positions agree with TRBD2. The V gene's germline CDR1 is DFQATT and CDR2 SNEGSKA (reference sequence). The length of the CDR3 is 15 residues. With 1 base clipped from V and 4 bases from J, the junction kept 5 bases outside the gene matches.

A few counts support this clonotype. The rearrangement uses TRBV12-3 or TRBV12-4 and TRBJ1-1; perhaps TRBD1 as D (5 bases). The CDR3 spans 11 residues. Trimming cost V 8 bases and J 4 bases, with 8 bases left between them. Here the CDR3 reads CASGGGTEAFF. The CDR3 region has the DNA TGTGCCAGCGGGGGGGGCACTGAAGCTTTCTTT.

In nucleotides, the CDR3 is TGTGCCAGTCCGTCCGGGACAGGGGATTCACCCCTCCACTTT. It specifies CASPSGTGDSPLHF. The chain combines TRBV27 with TRBJ1-6; 10 nucleotides match TRBD1. The CDR3 loop spans 14 amino acids. Trimming at V came to 9 bases and at J to 8 bases, leaving 7 bases not matched to a gene. Germline assignment: CDR1 MNHEY and CDR2 SMNVEV (reference sequence).

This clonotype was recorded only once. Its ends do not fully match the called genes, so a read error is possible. CDR3 nucleotides: TGTGTCAGCAGGACAGGGATGTCGGGCAATGAGCAGTTCTTC. As protein: CVSRTGMSGNEQFF. The chain employs TRBV12-3 or TRBV12-4 and TRBJ2-1; TRBD1 agrees at 8 bases. The length of the CDR3 is 14 residues.

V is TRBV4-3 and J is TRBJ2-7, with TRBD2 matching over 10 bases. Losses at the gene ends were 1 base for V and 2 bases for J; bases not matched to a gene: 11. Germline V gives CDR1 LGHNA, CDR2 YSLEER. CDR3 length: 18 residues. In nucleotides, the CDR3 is TGCGCCAGCAGCCAAGGGGAGGCTAGCGGGGGCCCAACCTACGAGCAGTACTTC. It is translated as CASSQGEASGGPTYEQYF.

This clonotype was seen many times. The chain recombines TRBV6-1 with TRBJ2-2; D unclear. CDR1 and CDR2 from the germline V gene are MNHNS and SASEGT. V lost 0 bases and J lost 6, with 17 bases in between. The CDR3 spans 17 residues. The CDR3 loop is CASSEAPPRSGAGELFF. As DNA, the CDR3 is TGTGCCAGCAGTGAAGCGCCCCCCCGGAGTGGGGCCGGGGAGCTGTTTTTT.

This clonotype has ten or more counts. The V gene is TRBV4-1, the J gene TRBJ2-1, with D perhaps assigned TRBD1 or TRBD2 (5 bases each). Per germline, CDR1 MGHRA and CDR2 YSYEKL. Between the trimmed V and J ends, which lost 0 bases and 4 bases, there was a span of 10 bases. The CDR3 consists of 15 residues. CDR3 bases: TGCGCCAGCAGCCAAGATTCCGGGACGTACAATGAGCAGTTCTTC. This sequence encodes CASSQDSGTYNEQFF.

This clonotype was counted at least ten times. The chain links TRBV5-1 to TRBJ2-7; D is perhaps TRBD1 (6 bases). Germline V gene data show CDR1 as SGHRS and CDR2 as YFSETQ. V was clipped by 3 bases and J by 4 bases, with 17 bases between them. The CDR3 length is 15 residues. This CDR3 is CASSSTGWRLYEQYF. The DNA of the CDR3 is TGCGCCAGCAGCTCTACAGGGTGGAGGCTGTACGAGCAGTACTTC.

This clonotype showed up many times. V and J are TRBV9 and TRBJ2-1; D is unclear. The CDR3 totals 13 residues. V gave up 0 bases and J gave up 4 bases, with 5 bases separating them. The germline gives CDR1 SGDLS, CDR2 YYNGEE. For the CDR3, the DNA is TGTGCCAGCAGCGTAGACCAATACAATGAGCAGTTCTTC. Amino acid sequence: CASSVDQYNEQFF.